This passage covers 6 T cell receptor beta chains from one sample sequenced in a study of T cells in Graves' hyperthyroidism and ophthalmopathy. There were TCR beta CDR3 regions amplified from RNA transcripts. The TCR CDR3 was amplified in a first-round RT-PCR using the HTBI primer set. TCRdb reprocessed the multiplex PCR reads via MiXCR and lists one record per CDR3 protein. The sample has about 840,000 distinct CDR3 sequences, 35% to 40% seen once; the top ten hold 8% to 9%. The sample was blood. Every receptor here comes from a man between 18 and 35 years old with Graves' hyperthyroidism.

The count of this clonotype is one. A much more abundant neighbour one base away suggests this may be a read error. CDR3 residues: CASRGDRGSTEASF. Written as DNA, the CDR3 is TGTGCCAGCAGGGGAGACAGGGGTAGTACTGAAGCTTCCTTT. V and J are TRBV2 and TRBJ1-1; 8 bases line up with TRBD1. CDR3 length equals 14 residues. Germline V CDR1 and CDR2: SNHLY, FYNNEI.

The chain links TRBV9 to TRBJ1-6; D is perhaps TRBD1 (5 bases). Germline CDR1 SGDLS, CDR2 YYNGEE. This CDR3 has 18 amino acids. With 5 bases removed from V and 6 bases from J, the gap between germline ends came to 24 bases. CDR3 coding DNA: TGTGCCAGCAGTGCCCGTAGGATGGGGGTCTCGGCTAATTCACCCCTCCACTTT. It encodes CASSARRMGVSANSPLHF.

As regards this clonotype: A clone one base away is much larger, so this may be a read error. The chain links TRBV7-6 to TRBJ1-1; no definite D call. The CDR3 has 12 residues. V shed 4 bases and J shed 6 bases, with 9 bases lying between them. Germline loops: CDR1 SGHVS, CDR2 FNYEAQ. CDR3 in amino acids: CASSSPSPEAFF. The DNA for the CDR3 is TGTGCCAGCAGCTCCCCCAGCCCTGAAGCTTTCTTT.

This clonotype came up a few times. This chain joins TRBV28 and TRBJ1-4; D gene unclear. Germline CDR1 reads MDHEN; CDR2 reads SYDVKM. Trimming left V 3 bases short and J 7 bases short, with 9 bases between. The CDR3 consists of 13 residues. The CDR3 nucleotides are TGTGCCAGCAGTTTGGTGGGAGCTGAAAAACTGTTTTTT. Translating it yields CASSLVGAEKLFF.

This clonotype was detected ten times or more. The chain uses TRBV5-6 and TRBJ1-2; possibly TRBD1 for D (6 bases). Trimming stripped 4 bases from V and 4 bases from J, with 11 bases between. This CDR3 contains 13 residues. Germline-derived CDR1 and CDR2 are SGHDT and YYEEEE. This chain's CDR3 is CASSGTPFYGYTF. Here the CDR3 DNA reads TGTGCCAGCAGCGGGACACCTTTCTATGGCTACACCTTC.

J is TRBJ1-2 and V is TRBV6-1; D call uncertain. Trimming removed 6 bases from V and 5 bases from J, with 16 bases in between. The CDR3 runs to 14 residues. CDR1 and CDR2 (germline): MNHNS, SASEGT. The CDR3 region is CASSQRTQRYGYTF. CDR3 DNA: TGTGCCAGCAGCCAACGGACGCAGCGGTATGGCTACACCTTC.